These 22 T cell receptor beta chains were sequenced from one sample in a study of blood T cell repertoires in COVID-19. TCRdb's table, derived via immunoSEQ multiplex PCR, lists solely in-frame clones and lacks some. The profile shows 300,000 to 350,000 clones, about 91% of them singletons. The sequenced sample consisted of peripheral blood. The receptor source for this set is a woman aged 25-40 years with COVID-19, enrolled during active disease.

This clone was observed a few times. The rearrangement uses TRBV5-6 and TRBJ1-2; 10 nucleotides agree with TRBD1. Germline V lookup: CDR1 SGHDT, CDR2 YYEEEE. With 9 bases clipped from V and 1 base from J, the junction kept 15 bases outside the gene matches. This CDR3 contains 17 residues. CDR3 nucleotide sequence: TGTGCCACCACGCTCGGAGCTGGGACAGGGGTTAACTATGGCTACACCTTC. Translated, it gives CATTLGAGTGVNYGYTF. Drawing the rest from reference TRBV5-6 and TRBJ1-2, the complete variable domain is DAGVTQSPTHLIKTRGQQVTLRCSPKSGHDTVSWYQQALGQGPQFIFQYYEEEERQRGNFPDRFSGHQFPNYSSELNVNALLLGDSALYLCATTLGAGTGVNYGYTFGSGTRLTVV.

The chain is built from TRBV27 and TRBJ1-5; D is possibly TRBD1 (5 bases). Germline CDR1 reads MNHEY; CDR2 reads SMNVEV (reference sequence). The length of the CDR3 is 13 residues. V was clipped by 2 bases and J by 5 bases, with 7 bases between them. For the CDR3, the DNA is TGTGCCAGCAGTTTACGGGGGGATCAGCCCCAGCATTTT. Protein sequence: CASSLRGDQPQHF.

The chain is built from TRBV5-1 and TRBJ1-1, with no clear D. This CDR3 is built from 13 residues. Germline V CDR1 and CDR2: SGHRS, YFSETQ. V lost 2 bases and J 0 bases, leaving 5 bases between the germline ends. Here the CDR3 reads CASSFGLNTEAFF. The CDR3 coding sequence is TGCGCCAGCAGCTTCGGGTTGAACACTGAAGCTTTCTTT.

This CDR3 reads CASSLGTTGPEAFF. As DNA, the CDR3 is TGTGCCAGCAGTTTAGGGACAACGGGACCTGAAGCTTTCTTT. V usage is TRBV27 and J usage is TRBJ1-1; tentative D call: TRBD1 (6 bases). With 2 bases removed from V and 6 bases from J, the gap between germline ends came to 13 bases. CDR1 and CDR2 (germline): MNHEY, SMNVEV (reference sequence). CDR3 length: 14 residues.

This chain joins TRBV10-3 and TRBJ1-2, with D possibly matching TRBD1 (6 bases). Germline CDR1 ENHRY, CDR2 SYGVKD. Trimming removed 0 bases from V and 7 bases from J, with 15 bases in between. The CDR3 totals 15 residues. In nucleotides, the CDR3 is TGTGCCATCAGTGAGTCAACAGGGAAGGGATCTGGCTACACCTTC. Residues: CAISESTGKGSGYTF.

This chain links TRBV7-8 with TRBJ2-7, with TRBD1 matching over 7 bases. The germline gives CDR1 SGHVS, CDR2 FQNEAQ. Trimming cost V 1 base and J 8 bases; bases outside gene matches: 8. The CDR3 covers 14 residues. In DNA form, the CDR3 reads TGTGCCAGCAGCTTAGTTCAGGGGGATAGCAAGCAGTACGTC. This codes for CASSLVQGDSKQYV.

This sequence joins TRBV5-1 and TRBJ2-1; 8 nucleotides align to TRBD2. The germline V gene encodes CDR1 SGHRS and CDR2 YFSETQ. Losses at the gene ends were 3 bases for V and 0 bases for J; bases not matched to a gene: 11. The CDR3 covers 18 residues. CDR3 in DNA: TGCGCCAGCAGCTCGGCCCCTAGCGGGTCCTTCTCCTACAATGAGCAGTTCTTC. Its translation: CASSSAPSGSFSYNEQFF. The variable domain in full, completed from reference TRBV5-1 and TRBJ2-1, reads KAGVTQTPRYLIKTRGQQVTLSCSPISGHRSVSWYQQTPGQGLQFLFEYFSETQRNKGNFPGRFSGRQFSNSRSEMNVSTLELGDSALYLCASSSAPSGSFSYNEQFFGPGTRLTVL.

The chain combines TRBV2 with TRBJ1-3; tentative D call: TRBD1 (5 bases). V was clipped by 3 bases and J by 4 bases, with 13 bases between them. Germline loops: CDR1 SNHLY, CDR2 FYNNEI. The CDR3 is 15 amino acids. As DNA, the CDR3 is TGTGCCAGCAGTGAGGACGCAGGGTCGGGAAACACCATATATTTT. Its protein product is CASSEDAGSGNTIYF.

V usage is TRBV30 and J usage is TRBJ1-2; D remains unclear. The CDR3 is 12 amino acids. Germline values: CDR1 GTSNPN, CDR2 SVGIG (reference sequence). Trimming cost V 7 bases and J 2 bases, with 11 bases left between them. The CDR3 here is CASNDGNYGYTF. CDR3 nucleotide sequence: TGTGCCTCGAACGACGGGAACTATGGCTACACCTTC.

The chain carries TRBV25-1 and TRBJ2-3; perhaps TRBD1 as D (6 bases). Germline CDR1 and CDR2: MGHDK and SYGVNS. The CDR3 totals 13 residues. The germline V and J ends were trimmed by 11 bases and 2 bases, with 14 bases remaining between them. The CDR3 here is CAVEGEFTDTQYF. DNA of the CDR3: TGTGCCGTCGAGGGGGAATTCACAGATACGCAGTATTTT.

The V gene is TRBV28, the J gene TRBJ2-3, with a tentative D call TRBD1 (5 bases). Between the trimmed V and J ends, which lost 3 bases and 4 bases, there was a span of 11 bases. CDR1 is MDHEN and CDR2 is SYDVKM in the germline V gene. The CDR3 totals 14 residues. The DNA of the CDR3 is TGTGCCAGCAGTTTTTCTCCAGGGCCAGATACGCAGTATTTT. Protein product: CASSFSPGPDTQYF.

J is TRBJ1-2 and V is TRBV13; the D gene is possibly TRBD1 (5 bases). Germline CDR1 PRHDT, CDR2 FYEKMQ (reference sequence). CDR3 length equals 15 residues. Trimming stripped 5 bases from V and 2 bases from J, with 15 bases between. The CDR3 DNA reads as TGTGCCAGCAGCACCCACGGGGGTGGAAACTATGGCTACACCTTC. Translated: CASSTHGGGNYGYTF.

The CDR3 DNA is TGCGCCAGCAGCCCTTGGACTAGCGGGGGGGCCGACACAGATACGCAGTATTTT. Its translation: CASSPWTSGGADTDTQYF. This chain links TRBV4-1 with TRBJ2-3; 15 nucleotides match TRBD2. CDR3 length equals 18 residues. Germline loops: CDR1 MGHRA, CDR2 YSYEKL. Unmatched junction bases numbered 7, after V lost 4 bases and J lost 2 bases.

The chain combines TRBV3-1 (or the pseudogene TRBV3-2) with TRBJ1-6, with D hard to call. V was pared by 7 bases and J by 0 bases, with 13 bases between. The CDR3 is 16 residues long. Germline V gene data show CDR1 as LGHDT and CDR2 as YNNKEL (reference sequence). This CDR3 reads CASTRLRGSYNSPLHF. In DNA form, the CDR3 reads TGTGCCAGCACCCGACTTCGGGGCTCCTATAATTCACCCCTCCACTTT.

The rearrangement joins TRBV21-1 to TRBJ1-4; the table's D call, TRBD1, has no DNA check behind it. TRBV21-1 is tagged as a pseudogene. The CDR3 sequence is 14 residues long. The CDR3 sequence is CASSKDRFWEKLFF. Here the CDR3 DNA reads TGTGCCAGCAGCAAGGACAGATTTTGGGAAAAACTGTTTTTT.

CDR3 DNA sequence: TGTGCCAGCAGCCAGACTAGCGGGGGGTCCTACGAGCAGTACGTC. Its translation: CASSQTSGGSYEQYV. The J gene is TRBJ2-7, the V gene TRBV6-5; TRBD2 matches at 13 bases. Per germline, CDR1 MNHEY and CDR2 SVGAGI. V shed 6 bases and J 1 base; nucleotides not matched to a gene: 3. This CDR3 region has 15 residues.

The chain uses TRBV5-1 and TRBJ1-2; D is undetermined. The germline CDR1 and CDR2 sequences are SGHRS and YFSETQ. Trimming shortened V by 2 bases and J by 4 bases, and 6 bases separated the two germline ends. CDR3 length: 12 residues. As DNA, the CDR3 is TGCGCCAGCAGCTTTGACACCTATGGCTACACCTTC. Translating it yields CASSFDTYGYTF.

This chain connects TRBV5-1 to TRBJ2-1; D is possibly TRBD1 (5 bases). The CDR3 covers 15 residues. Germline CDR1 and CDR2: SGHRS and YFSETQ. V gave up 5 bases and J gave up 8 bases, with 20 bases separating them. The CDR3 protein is CASSRMGLIGDEQFF. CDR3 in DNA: TGCGCCAGCAGTCGGATGGGGCTAATTGGAGATGAGCAGTTCTTC.

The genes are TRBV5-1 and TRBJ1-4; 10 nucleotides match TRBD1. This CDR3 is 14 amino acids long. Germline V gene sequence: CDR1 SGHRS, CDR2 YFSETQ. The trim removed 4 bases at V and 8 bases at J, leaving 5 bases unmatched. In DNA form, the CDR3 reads TGCGCCAGCAGCAGGGGACAGGGGAAGGAAAAACTGTTTTTT. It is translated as CASSRGQGKEKLFF.

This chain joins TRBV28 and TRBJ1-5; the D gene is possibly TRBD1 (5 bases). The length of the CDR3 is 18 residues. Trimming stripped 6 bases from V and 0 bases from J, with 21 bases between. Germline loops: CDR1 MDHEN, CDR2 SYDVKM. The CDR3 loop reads CASRLTGVMRVSNQPQHF. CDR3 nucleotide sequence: TGTGCCAGCAGATTAACAGGCGTTATGAGAGTTAGCAATCAGCCCCAGCATTTT.

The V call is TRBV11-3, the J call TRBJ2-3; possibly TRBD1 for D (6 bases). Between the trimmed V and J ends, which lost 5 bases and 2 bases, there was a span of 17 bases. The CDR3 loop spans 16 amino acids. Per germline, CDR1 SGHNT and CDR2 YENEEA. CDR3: CASSPKTGTHTDTQYF. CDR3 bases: TGTGCCAGCAGCCCCAAAACCGGGACACACACAGATACGCAGTATTTT.

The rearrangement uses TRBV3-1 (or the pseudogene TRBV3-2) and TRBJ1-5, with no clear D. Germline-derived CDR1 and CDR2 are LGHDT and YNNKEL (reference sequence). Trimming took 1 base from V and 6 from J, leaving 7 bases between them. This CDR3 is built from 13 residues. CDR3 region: CASSQGGTQPQHF. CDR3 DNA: TGTGCCAGCAGCCAAGGAGGTACTCAGCCCCAGCATTTT.